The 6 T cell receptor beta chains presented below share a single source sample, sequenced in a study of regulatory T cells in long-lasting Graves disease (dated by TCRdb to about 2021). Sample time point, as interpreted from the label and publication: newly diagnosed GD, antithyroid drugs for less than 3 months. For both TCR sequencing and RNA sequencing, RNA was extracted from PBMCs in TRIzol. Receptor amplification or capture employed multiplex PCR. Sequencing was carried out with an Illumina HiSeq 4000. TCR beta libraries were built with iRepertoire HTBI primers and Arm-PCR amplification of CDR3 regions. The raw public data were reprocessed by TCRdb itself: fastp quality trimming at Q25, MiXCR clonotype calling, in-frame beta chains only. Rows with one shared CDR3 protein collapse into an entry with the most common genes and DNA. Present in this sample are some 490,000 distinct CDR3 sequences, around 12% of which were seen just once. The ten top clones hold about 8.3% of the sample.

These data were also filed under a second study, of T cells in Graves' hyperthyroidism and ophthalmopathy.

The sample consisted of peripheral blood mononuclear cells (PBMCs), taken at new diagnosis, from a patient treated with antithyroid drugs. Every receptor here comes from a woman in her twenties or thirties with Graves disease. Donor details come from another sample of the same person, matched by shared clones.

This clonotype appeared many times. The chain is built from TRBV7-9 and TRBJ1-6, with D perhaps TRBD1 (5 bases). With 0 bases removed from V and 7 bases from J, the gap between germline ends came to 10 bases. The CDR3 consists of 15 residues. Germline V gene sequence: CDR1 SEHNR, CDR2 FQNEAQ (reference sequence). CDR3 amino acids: CASSLAGGSNSPLHF. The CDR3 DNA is TGTGCCAGCAGCTTAGCGGGGGGTTCGAATTCACCCCTCCACTTT.

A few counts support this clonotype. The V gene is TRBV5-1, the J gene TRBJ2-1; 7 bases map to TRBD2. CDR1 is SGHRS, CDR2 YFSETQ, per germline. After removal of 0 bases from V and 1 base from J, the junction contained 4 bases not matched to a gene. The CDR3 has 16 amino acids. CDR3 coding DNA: TGCGCCAGCAGCTTGGTGGCGGGAGTTTCCTACAATGAGCAGTTCTTC. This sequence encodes CASSLVAGVSYNEQFF. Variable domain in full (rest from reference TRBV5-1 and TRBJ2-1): KAGVTQTPRYLIKTRGQQVTLSCSPISGHRSVSWYQQTPGQGLQFLFEYFSETQRNKGNFPGRFSGRQFSNSRSEMNVSTLELGDSALYLCASSLVAGVSYNEQFFGPGTRLTVL.

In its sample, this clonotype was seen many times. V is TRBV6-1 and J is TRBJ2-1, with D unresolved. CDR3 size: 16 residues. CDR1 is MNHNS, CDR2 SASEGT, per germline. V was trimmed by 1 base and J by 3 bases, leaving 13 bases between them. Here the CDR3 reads CASSEGIRTIYNEQFF. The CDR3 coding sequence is TGTGCCAGCAGTGAAGGTATTAGAACAATCTACAATGAGCAGTTCTTC.

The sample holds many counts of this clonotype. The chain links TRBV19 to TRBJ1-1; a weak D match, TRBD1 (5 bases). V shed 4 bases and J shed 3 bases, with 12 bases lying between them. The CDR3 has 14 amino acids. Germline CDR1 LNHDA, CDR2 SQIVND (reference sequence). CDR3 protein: CASSTQGGDTEAFF. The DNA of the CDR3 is TGTGCCAGTAGTACCCAGGGCGGGGACACTGAAGCTTTCTTT.

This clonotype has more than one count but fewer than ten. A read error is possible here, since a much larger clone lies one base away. CDR3 residues: CARHRGGGQETQCF. CDR3 DNA: TGTGCCAGACACAGGGGAGGAGGGCAAGAGACCCAGTGCTTC. The chain recombines TRBV2 with TRBJ2-1; tentatively, D is TRBD1 (7 bases). The length of the CDR3 is 14 residues. CDR1 is SNHLY, CDR2 FYNNEI, per germline.

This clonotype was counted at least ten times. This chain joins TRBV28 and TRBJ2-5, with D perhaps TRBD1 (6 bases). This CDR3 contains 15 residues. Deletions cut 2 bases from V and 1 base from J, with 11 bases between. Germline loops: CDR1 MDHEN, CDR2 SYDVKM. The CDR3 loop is CASSLRRGGQETQYF. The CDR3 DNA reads TGTGCCAGCAGTTTAAGGAGAGGGGGCCAAGAGACCCAGTACTTC.